The 25 T cell receptor beta chains below were found in one sample sequenced in a study of monozygotic twins with inflammatory bowel disease. One entry per CDR3 protein, without DNA, is what TCRdb gives after re-calling the 5' RACE reads. Across some 400,000 distinct CDR3 sequences, the top ten clones capture 2% to 3% of the sample. Sequenced sample: blood. These receptors came from a human donor with ulcerative colitis or Crohn's disease, or a healthy co-twin of an affected twin (not recorded which).

CDR3 residues: CASSSFVGSPQHF. The chain combines TRBV7-2 with TRBJ1-5. In germline, CDR1 is SGHTA, CDR2 FQGNSA. The CDR3 sequence is 13 residues long.

The V gene is TRBV15, the J gene TRBJ2-7. The CDR3 is 14 residues long. Germline CDR1 LNHNV, CDR2 YYDKDF (reference sequence). This CDR3 reads CATSRGEAPYEQYF. Full variable domain (remainder filled in from reference TRBV15 and TRBJ2-7): DAMVIQNPRYQVTQFGKPVTLSCSQTLNHNVMYWYQQKSSQAPKLLFHYYDKDFNNEADTPDNFQSRRPNTSFCFLDIRSPGLGDTAMYLCATSRGEAPYEQYFGPGTRLTVT.

The gene calls are TRBV7-2 and TRBJ2-2. CDR1 is SGHTA, CDR2 FQGNSA, per germline. The CDR3 totals 14 residues. The CDR3 is CASSSMASTGELFF.

The CDR3 loop is CASSLAYYNSNQPQHF. This chain joins TRBV12-3 or TRBV12-4 and TRBJ1-5. The CDR3 extends over 16 amino acids.

V and J are TRBV7-3 and TRBJ2-1. The CDR3 loop spans 13 amino acids. CDR1 and CDR2 (germline): SGHTA, FQGTGA. CDR3 sequence reads: CASSHSLYNEQFF.

CDR3 loop: CASSMGTSGLVEQFF. This chain links TRBV19 with TRBJ2-1; the TCRdb D gene call, TRBD2, has no DNA to confirm it. This CDR3 has 15 residues. Germline CDR1 is LNHDA and CDR2 is SQIVND (reference sequence). Looking up the rest from reference TRBV19 and TRBJ2-1 gives the full variable domain: DGGITQSPKYLFRKEGQNVTLSCEQNLNHDAMYWYRQDPGQGLRLIYYSQIVNDFQKGDIAEGYSVSREKKESFPLTVTSAQKNPTAFYLCASSMGTSGLVEQFFGPGTRLTVL.

The chain joins TRBV6-2 or TRBV6-3 to TRBJ2-1; TCRdb proposes TRBD1, but this gene call is untestable without DNA. CDR1 and CDR2 from the germline V gene are MNHEY and SVGEGT. The CDR3 sequence is 16 residues long. The CDR3 here is CASSQSRGQGYNEQFF.

This sequence joins TRBV5-6 and TRBJ2-5. Germline loops: CDR1 SGHDT, CDR2 YYEEEE. The CDR3 is 13 amino acids. CDR3 region: CASSLSATETQYF.

This chain links TRBV10-3 with TRBJ1-2; the TRBD1 assignment by TCRdb is unverifiable without DNA. The CDR3 sequence is 11 residues long. CDR1 is ENHRY, CDR2 SYGVKD, per germline. CDR3 loop: CAISRTGGYTF.

V usage is TRBV20-1 and J usage is TRBJ2-1; as DNA is missing, the TRBD1 call by TCRdb cannot be tested. The CDR3 extends over 13 amino acids. CDR1 is DFQATT, CDR2 SNEGSKA, per germline (reference sequence). Here the CDR3 reads CSAGGRSRNEQFF.

V and J are TRBV20-1 and TRBJ2-2; TCRdb returns TRBD1, unconfirmable since there is no DNA. The germline V gene encodes CDR1 DFQATT and CDR2 SNEGSKA (reference sequence). The CDR3 is 14 residues long. CDR3 residues: CSASRGADTGELFF.

This chain uses TRBV19 with TRBJ2-3; TCRdb outputs TRBD1, but without DNA this stays unchecked. Germline V gene lookup returns CDR1 LNHDA and CDR2 SQIVND (reference sequence). CDR3 size: 14 residues. The CDR3 region is CASSTGTVTDTQYF.

This chain uses TRBV5-1 with TRBJ2-1; TCRdb names TRBD1, which stays unverified in the absence of DNA. The CDR3 is 14 amino acids. From germline, CDR1 is SGHRS and CDR2 YFSETQ. The CDR3 spells CASSLPDPGGEQFF.

V is TRBV12-3 or TRBV12-4 and J is TRBJ2-2; lacking DNA, the TRBD2 call made by TCRdb goes unchecked. The CDR3 loop spans 15 amino acids. The CDR3 sequence is CASSPRGRNTGELFF.

The CDR3 protein is CATGRTASYNEQFF. The chain is built from TRBV7-9 and TRBJ2-1; TCRdb lists TRBD2, though no DNA is available to test this call. The CDR3 has 14 residues. Looked up from germline, CDR1 is SEHNR and CDR2 is FQNEAQ (reference sequence).

The J gene is TRBJ1-6, the V gene TRBV7-9; the TRBD1 assignment by TCRdb is unverifiable without DNA. CDR3 length: 16 amino acids. The germline V gene has CDR1 SEHNR and CDR2 FQNEAQ (reference sequence). CDR3 residues: CASVWTGASSNSPLHF.

Here the CDR3 reads CASSPGISTGEQYF. The V call is TRBV9, the J call TRBJ2-7; the TCRdb D gene call, TRBD1, has no DNA to confirm it. The CDR3 consists of 14 residues. Germline V CDR1 and CDR2: SGDLS, YYNGEE.

This chain uses TRBV6-2 or TRBV6-3 with TRBJ2-1; the D call from TCRdb, TRBD1, cannot be confirmed without DNA. Germline loops: CDR1 MNHEY, CDR2 SVGEGT. This CDR3 spans 15 amino acids. CDR3 region: CASSLRIGGWNEQFF.

The chain carries TRBV7-9 and TRBJ1-2; TCRdb's D gene call, TRBD1, goes unchecked for lack of DNA. The CDR3 totals 15 residues. Germline CDR1 SEHNR, CDR2 FQNEAQ (reference sequence). CDR3: CASSPQTPGFYGYTF.

The chain uses TRBV5-1 and TRBJ1-1; TCRdb outputs TRBD1, but without DNA this stays unchecked. This CDR3 contains 14 residues. From germline, CDR1 is SGHRS and CDR2 YFSETQ. CDR3 amino acids: CASSLRGGSTEAFF.

This chain joins TRBV4-1 and TRBJ1-2; without DNA, the TCRdb call of TRBD1 cannot be checked. This CDR3 is 17 amino acids long. Germline CDR1 MGHRA, CDR2 YSYEKL. The CDR3 here is CASSQESWAEGSYGYTF.

The CDR3 reads CASSLAGTGGGKNIQYF. This chain joins TRBV7-2 and TRBJ2-4; TCRdb reports TRBD1, a call that lacks DNA to check it against. The germline V gene encodes CDR1 SGHTA and CDR2 FQGNSA. The length of the CDR3 is 17 residues.

The chain uses TRBV5-1 and TRBJ2-5. CDR3 length equals 13 residues. In germline, CDR1 is SGHRS, CDR2 YFSETQ. The CDR3 loop is CASSSDTQETQYF.

The CDR3 is CSARFGAKNIQYF. The V gene is TRBV20-1, the J gene TRBJ2-4. The germline V gene has CDR1 DFQATT and CDR2 SNEGSKA (reference sequence). The CDR3 is made up of 13 amino acids.

The chain couples TRBV19 to TRBJ2-1; TCRdb's D gene call, TRBD1, goes unchecked for lack of DNA. This CDR3 comprises 15 residues. CDR1 and CDR2 (germline): LNHDA, SQIVND (reference sequence). CDR3: CASIPQGANYNEQFF.